Each of the 16 T cell receptor beta chains below was sequenced from the same sample in a study of post-analysis software for immune sequencing data (dated by TCRdb to 2014 to 2015). Library preparation employed PCR. Instrument used: Illumina HiSeq 2500. To reduce PCR and sequencing biases, unique molecular identifiers were incorporated into the TCR beta cDNA libraries. TCRdb reanalyzed the raw reads on its own, using fastp at Q25 for trimming and MiXCR for clone calling, and kept in-frame beta chains. Each CDR3 protein gets just one entry, which takes the most common genes and DNA from the rows behind it. The table for this sample lists 750,000 to 950,000 distinct CDR3 sequences; roughly 50% of them were counted only once. 4.6% of the sample belongs to the ten largest clones. Study-wide conclusions, independent of this receptor: Roughly 5 TRBV segments, including TRBV5-6, TRBV5-1 and TRBV20-1, were significantly more frequent in patients than controls.

No antigen has been identified for these receptors. What was sequenced was blood. The receptors derive from a girl under 18 with multiple sclerosis.

The table lists this clonotype with a few counts. The chain carries TRBV29-1 and TRBJ2-3, with unresolved D. The CDR3 loop spans 11 amino acids. Between the trimmed V and J ends, which lost 4 bases and 6 bases, there was a span of 8 bases. Per the germline V gene, CDR1 is SQVTM and CDR2 is ANQGSEA. CDR3 coding DNA: TGCAGCGTTGTTCTCGGGGATACGCAGTATTTT. This sequence encodes CSVVLGDTQYF.

This chain uses TRBV29-1 with TRBJ2-5; D call uncertain. Looked up from germline, CDR1 is SQVTM and CDR2 is ANQGSEA. The V gene lost 0 bases and the J gene lost 7 bases, with 9 bases spanning the gap. The CDR3 is 12 residues long. CDR3 in amino acids: CSVEDGTRTQYF. CDR3 bases: TGCAGCGTTGAAGATGGCACCAGGACCCAGTACTTC.

This chain connects TRBV10-2 to TRBJ2-5; TRBD1 is a possible D gene (5 bases). The CDR3 has 12 amino acids. V gave up 4 bases and J gave up 11 bases, with 14 bases separating them. Germline loops: CDR1 WSHSY, CDR2 SAAADI. CDR3 DNA sequence: TGCGCCAGCAGTGGGCCAAGGGGTAAGCAGTACTTC. Translation gives CASSGPRGKQYF.

This clonotype was seen a few times. The chain carries TRBV5-1 and TRBJ2-7; a weak D match, TRBD1 (6 bases). Germline V gene lookup returns CDR1 SGHRS and CDR2 YFSETQ. This CDR3 has 15 amino acids. V dropped 3 bases and J dropped 2 bases, with 15 bases sitting between them. The chain's CDR3 is CASSSIPGTTYEQYF. DNA for the CDR3: TGCGCCAGCAGCTCGATCCCGGGGACAACCTACGAGCAGTACTTC.

The CDR3 DNA reads TGTGCCACCTCTAGCGCCCCCACAGATACGCAGTATTTT. This gives the protein CATSSAPTDTQYF. The chain is built from TRBV4-2 and TRBJ2-3, with a possible D match to TRBD2 (6 bases). The V and J ends lost 10 bases and 2 bases respectively, with 13 bases between them. The CDR3 runs 13 residues. Germline V gene lookup returns CDR1 LGHNA and CDR2 YNFKEQ.

This clonotype came up a few times. V is TRBV28 and J is TRBJ2-7, with 10 bases identical to TRBD2. Trimming took 1 base from V and 1 from J; bases not matched to a gene: 13. The CDR3 has 19 amino acids. CDR1 is MDHEN and CDR2 is SYDVKM in the germline V gene. The CDR3 DNA reads as TGTGCCAGCAGTTTATCGGGCGGGTCAGCGGGAGGGCCATCCTACGAGCAGTACTTC. Its translation is CASSLSGGSAGGPSYEQYF. The full variable domain, completed using reference TRBV28 and TRBJ2-7, is DVKVTQSSRYLVKRTGEKVFLECVQDMDHENMFWYRQDPGLGLRLIYFSYDVKMKEKGDIPEGYSVSREKKERFSLILESASTNQTSMYLCASSLSGGSAGGPSYEQYFGPGTRLTVT.

The chain joins TRBV7-9 to TRBJ2-7; D gene ambiguous. The better agreement between TRBJ2-1 and the DNA end casts doubt on the J call. This CDR3 is built from 15 residues. Per the germline V gene, CDR1 is SEHNR and CDR2 is FQNEAQ (reference sequence). This CDR3 reads CASSLAGRPEYEQFF. DNA for the CDR3: TGTGCCAGCAGCTTAGCGGGCCGGCCGGAGTATGAGCAGTTCTTC.

This clonotype was found a few times. The chain carries TRBV20-1 and TRBJ2-7; TRBD2 aligns across 12 bases. The length of the CDR3 is 15 residues. The V gene end was trimmed by 0 bases and the J gene end by 0 bases; junction bases not matched to a gene: 0. Germline CDR1 is DFQATT and CDR2 is SNEGSKA (reference sequence). This CDR3 is CSARETSGSSYEQYF. The CDR3 coding sequence is TGCAGTGCTAGAGAGACTAGCGGGAGCTCCTACGAGCAGTACTTC.

This clonotype was found many times. The J gene is TRBJ2-7, the V gene TRBV20-1, with D hard to call. Trimming took off 3 bases at V and 0 bases at J, with 9 bases between the two ends. Germline assignment: CDR1 DFQATT and CDR2 SNEGSKA (reference sequence). The CDR3 is 13 residues long. The CDR3 region is CSARGGSSYEQYF. The CDR3 DNA sequence: TGCAGTGCTAGGGGCGGAAGCTCCTACGAGCAGTACTTC.

The rearrangement uses TRBV5-1 and TRBJ2-7; 11 nucleotides agree with TRBD2. Germline V gene sequence: CDR1 SGHRS, CDR2 YFSETQ. V dropped 4 bases and J dropped 2; count of bases not matched to a gene: 5. The length of the CDR3 is 15 residues. The CDR3 DNA is TGCGCCAGCAGCCTAACTAGCGGGAGTGCCTACGAGCAGTACGTC. As protein: CASSLTSGSAYEQYV.

The chain uses TRBV29-1 and TRBJ2-1; 10 bases align to TRBD2. The CDR3 covers 16 residues. From germline, CDR1 is SQVTM and CDR2 ANQGSEA. V lost 0 bases to trimming and J lost 4 bases; unmatched junction nucleotides: 6. CDR3 residues: CSVEEPGLARYNEQFF. CDR3 DNA: TGCAGCGTTGAAGAACCGGGACTAGCGCGGTACAATGAGCAGTTCTTC.

The chain combines TRBV29-1 with TRBJ1-2; possibly TRBD1 for D (5 bases). The CDR3 totals 13 residues. Germline V gene sequence: CDR1 SQVTM, CDR2 ANQGSEA. With 4 bases removed from V and 8 bases from J, the gap between germline ends came to 17 bases. The CDR3 DNA reads as TGCAGCGTTGGACGGGACCGACAAGGAGGCTACACCTTC. It is translated as CSVGRDRQGGYTF. Full variable domain (outside the CDR3, taken from reference TRBV29-1 and TRBJ1-2): SAVISQKPSRDICQRGTSLTIQCQVDSQVTMMFWYRQQPGQSLTLIATANQGSEATYESGFVIDKFPISRPNLTFSTLTVSNMSPEDSSIYLCSVGRDRQGGYTFGSGTRLTVV.

This clonotype was picked up a small number of times. One junction end does not reproduce the germline sequence, and a read error may be involved. The chain combines TRBV5-1 with TRBJ2-7; 14 bases fit TRBD2. This CDR3 comprises 15 residues. Germline V gives CDR1 SGHRS, CDR2 YFSETQ. The CDR3 region has the DNA TGTGCCAGCAGCACCGGGACTAGCGGGAGTTACGAGCAGTACTTC. Amino acids: CASSTGTSGSYEQYF.

The V call is TRBV29-1, the J call TRBJ2-7; no clear D. CDR1 and CDR2 from the germline V gene are SQVTM and ANQGSEA. This CDR3 has 12 residues. V was pared by 4 bases and J by 0 bases, with 7 bases between. The CDR3, as DNA: TGCAGCGTTGTTGGCCTCTCCTACGAGCAGTACTTC. It specifies CSVVGLSYEQYF.

This clonotype was observed a single time. V usage is TRBV11-2 and J usage is TRBJ2-7, with no clear D. CDR1 SGHAT and CDR2 FQNNGV come from the germline V gene. The CDR3 has 15 amino acids. V was clipped by 5 bases and J by 0 bases, with 14 bases between them. The CDR3 here is CASSRAGGISYEQYF. The CDR3 DNA follows: TGTGCCAGCAGCCGCGCCGGCGGAATCTCCTACGAGCAGTACTTC.

V gene TRBV20-1 combines with J gene TRBJ2-7, with 7 bases lining up with TRBD1. TRBJ2-5 matches the DNA end more closely, so the J call is doubtful. In germline, CDR1 is DFQATT, CDR2 SNEGSKA (reference sequence). The CDR3 runs to 14 residues. In DNA form, the CDR3 reads TGCAGTGCTAGGACGACAGGGCCGGGGGAGACCCAGTACTTC. It specifies CSARTTGPGETQYF.